The 32 T cell receptor beta chains listed next were all sequenced from one sample in a study of blood T cell repertoires in COVID-19. This table comes from immunoSEQ multiplex PCR, and its TCRdb copy is limited to in-frame clones, with some not included. The table records about 270,000 clones, less than 90% of them present only once. Source material: PBMCs or T cells enriched from blood (not recorded which). The receptors here all came from a woman between 50 and 59 years old who had recovered from COVID-19.

The gene calls are TRBV7-2 and TRBJ1-3; D possibly corresponds to TRBD1 (6 bases). V gave up 0 bases and J gave up 6 bases, with 12 bases separating them. Germline CDR1 is SGHTA and CDR2 is FQGNSA. This CDR3 region has 15 residues. The CDR3 region has the DNA TGTGCCAGCAGCTTAGCCACAGGGAGGGAAAACACCATATATTTT. Translation: CASSLATGRENTIYF.

The chain combines TRBV5-5 with TRBJ1-5; tentative D call: TRBD1 (6 bases). This CDR3 has 15 residues. The V gene's germline CDR1 is SGHKS and CDR2 YYEKEE (reference sequence). The V end was cut by 4 bases, the J end by 3 bases, with 14 bases between. This chain's CDR3 is CASSPTTGYNQPQHF. The CDR3 bases are TGTGCCAGCAGCCCGACAACAGGGTACAATCAGCCCCAGCATTTT.

The chain recombines TRBV18 with TRBJ1-4; tentatively, D is TRBD1 (6 bases). The CDR3 extends over 15 amino acids. Trimming stripped 4 bases from V and 5 bases from J, with 14 bases between. Germline V CDR1 and CDR2: KGHSH, LQKENI. The CDR3 nucleotides are TGTGCCAGCTCACTCCCCGGGCAGGGGAATGAAAAACTGTTTTTT. It translates to CASSLPGQGNEKLFF.

The table lists this clone with a count of one. The V gene is TRBV19, the J gene TRBJ1-2; D gene ambiguous. Germline lookup yields CDR1 LNHDA and CDR2 SQIVND (reference sequence). CDR3 length: 12 amino acids. The V end was cut by 3 bases, the J end by 5 bases, with 7 bases between. CDR3: CASSIETYGYTF. CDR3 sequence (DNA): TGTGCCAGTAGTATTGAGACATATGGCTACACCTTC.

Here the CDR3 reads CASSRQGSNQPQHF. CDR3 nucleotide sequence: TGTGCCAGCAGTCGACAGGGGAGCAATCAGCCCCAGCATTTT. J is TRBJ1-5 and V is TRBV3-1 (or the pseudogene TRBV3-2); 8 nucleotides agree with TRBD1. Germline CDR1 is LGHDT and CDR2 is YNNKEL (reference sequence). V lost 6 bases, J lost 1 base, and 2 bases stayed unmatched. CDR3 length: 14 amino acids.

This clone has only one observation. Other DNA sequences in the sample encode the same CDR3. The gene calls are TRBV20-1 and TRBJ2-7; unclear D gene. In germline, CDR1 is DFQATT, CDR2 SNEGSKA (reference sequence). The CDR3 has 11 residues. V shed 0 bases and J shed 3 bases, with 3 bases lying between them. As DNA, the CDR3 is TGCAGTGCTAGAGATAACTACGAGCAGTACTTC. Translating it yields CSARDNYEQYF.

This clone was seen a few times. V and J are TRBV7-2 and TRBJ1-2; 8 bases are a match to TRBD1. V lost 1 base, J lost 4 bases, and 5 bases stayed unmatched. CDR1 SGHTA and CDR2 FQGNSA come from the germline V gene. The CDR3 length is 15 residues. CDR3 region: CASSLGTGKSYGYTF. In nucleotides, the CDR3 is TGTGCCAGCAGCTTAGGGACAGGGAAATCCTATGGCTACACCTTC.

V is TRBV7-9 and J is TRBJ1-1; D perhaps matches TRBD1 (6 bases). The CDR3 extends over 12 amino acids. CDR1 and CDR2 from the germline V gene are SEHNR and FQNEAQ (reference sequence). The V end was cut by 3 bases, the J end by 7 bases, with 9 bases between. CDR3 sequence: CASSFEGVEAFF. The DNA of the CDR3 is TGTGCCAGCAGCTTCGAGGGGGTTGAAGCTTTCTTT.

V gene TRBV28 combines with J gene TRBJ1-2; 7 positions agree with TRBD1. The V gene end was trimmed by 4 bases and the J gene end by 4 bases; junction bases not matched to a gene: 6. The germline CDR1 and CDR2 sequences are MDHEN and SYDVKM. CDR3 length equals 14 residues. In DNA form, the CDR3 reads TGTGCCAGCAGTTCAAAGACAGGGAGCTATGGCTACACCTTC. Encoded protein: CASSSKTGSYGYTF.

The J gene is TRBJ1-6, the V gene TRBV9; 8 bases map to TRBD1. The germline CDR1 and CDR2 sequences are SGDLS and YYNGEE. This CDR3 has 15 residues. The V and J ends lost 3 bases and 10 bases, in that order; junction bases with no gene match: 9. CDR3: CASSATGATGSPLHF. The CDR3 region has the DNA TGTGCCAGCAGCGCGACAGGGGCCACCGGGTCACCCCTCCACTTT.

The rearrangement links TRBV7-2 to TRBJ2-1; 10 bases map to TRBD1. V was pared by 7 bases and J by 8 bases, with 8 bases of the junction left unmatched. The CDR3 has 14 residues. The V gene's germline CDR1 is SGHTA and CDR2 FQGNSA. The CDR3 protein is CASTQDRGSDEQFF. Here the CDR3 DNA reads TGTGCCAGCACCCAGGACAGGGGGAGCGATGAGCAGTTCTTC. Full variable domain (remainder filled in from reference TRBV7-2 and TRBJ2-1): GAGVSQSPSNKVTEKGKDVELRCDPISGHTALYWYRQSLGQGLEFLIYFQGNSAPDKSGLPSDRFSAERTGGSVSTLTIQRTQQEDSAVYLCASTQDRGSDEQFFGPGTRLTVL.

A word on this clone: One junction end disagrees with the germline gene, perhaps due to a read error. The V and J genes are TRBV7-7 and TRBJ2-2; 10 bases are shared with TRBD2. The CDR3 covers 15 residues. Germline V gene data show CDR1 as SSHAT and CDR2 as FNYEAQ (reference sequence). CDR3 amino acids: CASSRTSGNTGELFF. The DNA of the CDR3 is TGTGCTAGCAGCCGGACTAGCGGGAACACCGGGGAGCTGTTTTTT. Based on the CDR3 plus reference TRBV7-7 and TRBJ2-2, the full variable domain is GAGVSQSPRYKVTKRGQDVTLRCDPISSHATLYWYQQALGQGPEFLTYFNYEAQPDKSGLPSDRFSAERPEGSISTLTIQRTEQRDSAMYRCASSRTSGNTGELFFGEGSRLTVL.

This chain joins TRBV11-3 and TRBJ2-7; 10 bases align to TRBD2. V was clipped by 4 bases and J by 0 bases; unmatched bases: 3. Germline V gene sequence: CDR1 SGHNT, CDR2 YENEEA. This CDR3 region has 15 residues. CDR3 in amino acids: CASSSGLAASYEQYF. The DNA of the CDR3 is TGTGCCAGCAGCTCCGGACTAGCGGCCTCCTACGAGCAGTACTTC. Combining the CDR3 with reference TRBV11-3 and TRBJ2-7 gives the whole variable domain EAGVVQSPRYKIIEKKQPVAFWCNPISGHNTLYWYLQNLGQGPELLIRYENEEAVDDSQLPKDRFSAERLKGVDSTLKIQPAELGDSAVYLCASSSGLAASYEQYFGPGTRLTVT.

The gene calls are TRBV19 and TRBJ1-2; 9 bases line up with TRBD1. Germline trimming cut 5 bases from V and 8 bases from J; bases unmatched to any gene: 6. This CDR3 has 13 residues. Germline V gene data show CDR1 as LNHDA and CDR2 as SQIVND (reference sequence). DNA of the CDR3: TGTGCCAGTAGTCCCGGGACAGGGCAAGGCTACACCTTC. This codes for CASSPGTGQGYTF.

This clone was seen just once. The V gene is TRBV28, the J gene TRBJ1-2; TRBD1 is a possible D gene (5 bases). The length of the CDR3 is 12 residues. With 9 bases removed from V and 7 bases from J, the gap between germline ends came to 15 bases. In germline, CDR1 is MDHEN, CDR2 SYDVKM. DNA for the CDR3: TGTGCCAGACACGGGGGTTTAGGTGGCTACACCTTC. The encoded protein is CARHGGLGGYTF.

CDR3 loop: CASSPSGTANTGELFF. In DNA, the CDR3 is TGTGCCAGCTCACCTTCCGGGACAGCGAACACCGGGGAGCTGTTTTTT. V usage is TRBV18 and J usage is TRBJ2-2; TRBD1 matches 7 bases. The CDR3 is 16 amino acids. V trimming: 3 bases; J trimming: 0 bases; junction bases outside the gene matches: 4. Looked up from germline, CDR1 is KGHSH and CDR2 is LQKENI.

J is TRBJ2-2 and V is TRBV24-1; TRBD1 matches at 8 bases. The CDR3 totals 16 residues. The V gene end was trimmed by 3 bases and the J gene end by 5 bases; junction bases not matched to a gene: 7. Germline V gene sequence: CDR1 KGHDR, CDR2 SFDVKD. This chain's CDR3 is CATSDPTRGRTGELFF. CDR3 in DNA: TGTGCCACCAGTGATCCGACCAGGGGGCGAACCGGGGAGCTGTTTTTT.

This clone appeared a few times. The chain carries TRBV15 and TRBJ1-3; a possible D gene is TRBD1 (6 bases). The V and J ends lost 0 bases and 0 bases respectively, with 21 bases between them. The CDR3 is made up of 20 amino acids. Per the germline V gene, CDR1 is LNHNV and CDR2 is YYDKDF (reference sequence). The CDR3 region has the DNA TGTGCCACCAGCAGAGAGGACCCCCGTCGGCCCAGGGGCTCTGGAAACACCATATATTTT. It is translated as CATSREDPRRPRGSGNTIYF.

This clone was counted a single time. The rearrangement links TRBV24-1 to TRBJ1-5, with 8 bases fitting TRBD1. CDR3 length: 16 residues. The germline V gene encodes CDR1 KGHDR and CDR2 SFDVKD. The V gene end was trimmed by 5 bases and the J gene end by 4 bases; junction bases not matched to a gene: 9. CDR3 DNA sequence: TGTGCCACCAGTGCGACAGGACAGGGAATAAATCAGCCCCAGCATTTT. It codes for CATSATGQGINQPQHF.

The J gene is TRBJ1-2, the V gene TRBV29-1; 10 positions match TRBD1. Germline V gene sequence: CDR1 SQVTM, CDR2 ANQGSEA. Trimming removed 4 bases from V and 6 bases from J; junction bases left unmatched: 5. The CDR3 covers 13 residues. CDR3: CSVGDRGRNGYTF. CDR3 in DNA: TGCAGCGTTGGAGACAGGGGGCGTAATGGCTACACCTTC.

The chain recombines TRBV28 with TRBJ2-1; 7 nucleotides agree with TRBD2. Germline CDR1 MDHEN, CDR2 SYDVKM. This CDR3 is 18 amino acids long. V shed 4 bases, J shed 10 bases, and the junction held 22 bases outside the gene matches. CDR3 bases: TGTGCCAGCAGTTCCTACCAGTTTCCAATCCGGGACTACACAGAGCAGTTCTTC. Translating gives CASSSYQFPIRDYTEQFF.

The chain is built from TRBV9 and TRBJ2-2; 7 bases map to TRBD2. Germline CDR1 reads SGDLS; CDR2 reads YYNGEE. V lost 7 bases and J lost 0; bases outside the gene matches: 6. CDR3 length equals 15 residues. The CDR3 bases are TGTGCCAGCTCACCTAGCGGCGCGAACACCGGGGAGCTGTTTTTT. It codes for CASSPSGANTGELFF. Full variable domain (outside the CDR3, taken from reference TRBV9 and TRBJ2-2): DSGVTQTPKHLITATGQRVTLRCSPRSGDLSVYWYQQSLDQGLQFLIQYYNGEERAKGNILERFSAQQFPDLHSELNLSSLELGDSALYFCASSPSGANTGELFFGEGSRLTVL.

The chain employs TRBV7-2 and TRBJ1-2, with D possibly TRBD1 on 5 matching bases. V lost 7 bases and J 5 bases, leaving 11 bases between the germline ends. The CDR3 spans 12 residues. Per the germline V gene, CDR1 is SGHTA and CDR2 is FQGNSA. The CDR3 DNA follows: TGTGCCAGCACAGGGATCGGGTATGGCTACACCTTC. It codes for CASTGIGYGYTF.

The chain links TRBV27 to TRBJ1-4, with 8 positions matching TRBD1. With V trimmed by 6 bases and J by 3 bases, 9 bases remained unmatched. CDR1 is MNHEY and CDR2 is SMNVEV in the germline V gene (reference sequence). The CDR3 spans 16 residues. CDR3 region: CASRRTGLGANEKLFF. The CDR3 DNA reads TGTGCCAGCAGAAGGACAGGGCTGGGGGCTAATGAAAAACTGTTTTTT.

J is TRBJ1-3 and V is TRBV4-3; D gene ambiguous. CDR1 is LGHNA and CDR2 is YSLEER in the germline V gene. V lost 0 bases to trimming and J lost 0 bases, with 15 bases between them. The CDR3 totals 18 residues. CDR3 in amino acids: CASSQDSGQAYSGNTIYF. Here the CDR3 DNA reads TGCGCCAGCAGCCAAGACAGCGGTCAGGCCTACTCTGGAAACACCATATATTTT.

This clone occurred once. This chain connects TRBV19 to TRBJ1-1; D unresolved. V lost 6 bases and J 3 bases, leaving 14 bases between the germline ends. Germline lookup yields CDR1 LNHDA and CDR2 SQIVND (reference sequence). The CDR3 is made up of 14 amino acids. In DNA form, the CDR3 reads TGTGCCAGTAGGCTCCGATTAGCGGACACTGAAGCTTTCTTT. Its translation: CASRLRLADTEAFF.

The chain is built from TRBV28 and TRBJ2-7, with 9 bases fitting TRBD1. After removal of 3 bases from V and 6 bases from J, the junction contained 18 bases not matched to a gene. Germline lookup yields CDR1 MDHEN and CDR2 SYDVKM. The CDR3 is 18 residues long. In nucleotides, the CDR3 is TGTGCCAGCAGTTTCCCCCTCCAATCCGGGACAGGGTCTAGCGAGCAGTACTTC. It is translated as CASSFPLQSGTGSSEQYF.

The chain joins TRBV4-3 to TRBJ2-7; TRBD2 matches at 7 bases. J gave up 4 bases and V 0 bases, and 15 bases lay outside the gene matches. In germline, CDR1 is LGHNA, CDR2 YSLEER. The CDR3 length is 18 residues. The CDR3 DNA sequence: TGCGCCAGCAGCCAAGATCTTACCCGCGGGAGTGAATTTTACGAGCAGTACTTC. This encodes CASSQDLTRGSEFYEQYF.

This chain connects TRBV4-3 to TRBJ2-1; 7 positions agree with TRBD2. With 4 bases clipped from V and 2 bases from J, the junction kept 8 bases outside the gene matches. This CDR3 spans 16 amino acids. Germline V gene lookup returns CDR1 LGHNA and CDR2 YSLEER. The CDR3 bases are TGCGCCAGCAGCCGGCGGGCTAGCGGAACCTACAATGAGCAGTTCTTC. As protein: CASSRRASGTYNEQFF.

This sequence joins TRBV19 and TRBJ2-7, with 7 bases matching TRBD1. V shed 8 bases and J 2 bases; nucleotides not matched to a gene: 15. Germline V gene lookup returns CDR1 LNHDA and CDR2 SQIVND (reference sequence). The length of the CDR3 is 16 residues. CDR3 loop: CASSRDSTNWAYEQYF. CDR3 DNA sequence: TGTGCCAGTTCCCGGGACAGCACAAATTGGGCCTACGAGCAGTACTTC.

In this sample, this clone turned up once. The V and J genes are TRBV28 and TRBJ1-2; 9 positions agree with TRBD1. This CDR3 is built from 14 residues. CDR1 and CDR2 (germline): MDHEN, SYDVKM. V was pared by 6 bases and J by 4 bases, with 6 bases of the junction left unmatched. CDR3 region: CASSSVGQGYGYTF. CDR3 nucleotide sequence: TGTGCCAGCAGCTCCGTGGGACAGGGCTATGGCTACACCTTC.

The V call is TRBV19, the J call TRBJ1-1; no reliable D call. Germline loops: CDR1 LNHDA, CDR2 SQIVND (reference sequence). V lost 7 bases, J lost 6 bases, and 21 bases lay in between. The CDR3 covers 15 residues. The CDR3 sequence is CASKDARGTGAEAFF. Written as DNA, the CDR3 is TGTGCCAGTAAGGATGCCCGAGGAACTGGCGCTGAAGCTTTCTTT. The variable domain in full, with the rest retrieved from reference TRBV19 and TRBJ1-1, is DGGITQSPKYLFRKEGQNVTLSCEQNLNHDAMYWYRQDPGQGLRLIYYSQIVNDFQKGDIAEGYSVSREKKESFPLTVTSAQKNPTAFYLCASKDARGTGAEAFFGQGTRLTVV.